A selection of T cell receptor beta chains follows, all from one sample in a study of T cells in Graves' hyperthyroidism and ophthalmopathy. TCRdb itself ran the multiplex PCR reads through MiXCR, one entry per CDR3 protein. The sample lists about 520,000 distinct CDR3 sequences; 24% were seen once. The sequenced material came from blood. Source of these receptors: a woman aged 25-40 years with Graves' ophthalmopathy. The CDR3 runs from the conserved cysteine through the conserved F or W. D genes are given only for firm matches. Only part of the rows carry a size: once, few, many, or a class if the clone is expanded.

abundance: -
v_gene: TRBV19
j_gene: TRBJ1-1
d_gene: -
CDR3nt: TGTGCCAGTACCCAGGGCGGTAGGGTGAACACTGAAGCTTTCTTT
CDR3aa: CASTQGGRVNTEAFF

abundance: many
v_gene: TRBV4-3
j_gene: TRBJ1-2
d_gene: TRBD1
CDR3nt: TGCGCCAGCAGCCAAGACGGGGACAGGGGAGGCTATGGCTACACCTTC
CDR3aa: CASSQDGDRGGYGYTF

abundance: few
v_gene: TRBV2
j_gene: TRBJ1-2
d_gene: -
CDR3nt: TGTGCCAGCAGTCTCCTATCCAACTATGGCTACACCTTC
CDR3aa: CASSLLSNYGYTF

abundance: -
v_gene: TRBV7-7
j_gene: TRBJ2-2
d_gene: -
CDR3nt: TGTGCTAGCAGCTTAGAAGTCCGAGCCGCCCCCGGGGAGCTGTTTTTT
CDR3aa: CASSLEVRAAPGELFF

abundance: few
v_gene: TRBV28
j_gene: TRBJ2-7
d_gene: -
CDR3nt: TGTGCCAGCAGTTTAGAGAGAACGCGGCAGTACTTC
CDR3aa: CASSLERTRQYF

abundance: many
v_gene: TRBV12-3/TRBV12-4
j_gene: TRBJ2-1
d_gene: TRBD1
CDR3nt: TGTGCCAGCAGTCCGGGACAGTACAATGAGCAGTTCTTC
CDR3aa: CASSPGQYNEQFF

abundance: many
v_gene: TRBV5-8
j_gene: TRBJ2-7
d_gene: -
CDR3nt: TGTGCCAGCGAGCCGGGACTCTCCTACGAGCAGTACTTC
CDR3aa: CASEPGLSYEQYF

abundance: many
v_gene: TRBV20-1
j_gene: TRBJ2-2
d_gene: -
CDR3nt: TGCAGTGCCCCACGACTTGACGGGGAGCTGTTTTTT
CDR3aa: CSAPRLDGELFF

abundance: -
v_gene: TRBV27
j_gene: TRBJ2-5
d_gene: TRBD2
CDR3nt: TGTGCCAGCAGTTTTATGGGGACTAGCGGGGGGGCGGCGAGGCAAGAGACCCAGTACTTC
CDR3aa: CASSFMGTSGGAARQETQYF

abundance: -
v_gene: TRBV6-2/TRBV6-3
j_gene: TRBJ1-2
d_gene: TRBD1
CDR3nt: TGTGCCAGCGCTTCCCGGACAGGGGATCAATGGCTGAGCTACACCTTC
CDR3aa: CASASRTGDQWLSYTF

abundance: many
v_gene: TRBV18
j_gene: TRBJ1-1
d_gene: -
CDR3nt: TGTGCCAGCTCACCGGGGGTAGGATGGACTGAAGCTTTCTTT
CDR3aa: CASSPGVGWTEAFF

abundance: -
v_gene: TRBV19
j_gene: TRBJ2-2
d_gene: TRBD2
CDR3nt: TGTGCCAGTCAAACTCCGGGACTAGTGCACACCGGGGAGCTGTTTTTT
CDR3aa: CASQTPGLVHTGELFF

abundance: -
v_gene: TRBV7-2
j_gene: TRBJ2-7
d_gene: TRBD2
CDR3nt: TGTGCCAGCAGTTCCCGGCTAGCGGACTCCTACGAGCAGTACTTC
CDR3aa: CASSSRLADSYEQYF

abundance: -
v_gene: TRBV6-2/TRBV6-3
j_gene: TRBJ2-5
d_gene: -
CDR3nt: TGTGCCAGCAGGGGGGAGGCAGGAAACCAAGAGACCCAGTACTTC
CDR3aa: CASRGEAGNQETQYF

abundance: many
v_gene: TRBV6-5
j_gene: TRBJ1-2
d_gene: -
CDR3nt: TGTGCCAGCAGTTCTGCCCTGACAGGACCCTCTCAGGGCTACACCTTC
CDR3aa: CASSSALTGPSQGYTF

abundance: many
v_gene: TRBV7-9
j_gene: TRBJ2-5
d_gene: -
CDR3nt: TGTGCCAGCAGTACGCGCAACCAAGAGACCCAGTACTTC
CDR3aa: CASSTRNQETQYF

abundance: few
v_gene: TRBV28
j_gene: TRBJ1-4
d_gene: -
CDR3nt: TGTGCCAGCAGTTCCCGGGGGGGGTACGGAGAAAAACTGTTTTTT
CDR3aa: CASSSRGGYGEKLFF

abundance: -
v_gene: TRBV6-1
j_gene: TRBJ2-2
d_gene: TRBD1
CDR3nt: TGTGCCAGCAGGAACGGACAGGGATACACCGGGGAGCTGTTTTTT
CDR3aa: CASRNGQGYTGELFF

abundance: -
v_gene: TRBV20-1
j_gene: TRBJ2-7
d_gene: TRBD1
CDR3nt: TGCAGTGCTAGAGATTACAGGGGGCGCAGAGGCTACGAGCAGTACTTC
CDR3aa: CSARDYRGRRGYEQYF

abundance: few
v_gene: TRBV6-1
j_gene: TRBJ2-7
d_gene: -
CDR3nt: TGTGCCAGCAGTGAAAATTTAGGGTTAACCTACGAGCAGTACTTC
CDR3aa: CASSENLGLTYEQYF

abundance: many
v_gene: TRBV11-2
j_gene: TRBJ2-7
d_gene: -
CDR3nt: TGTGCCAGCAGCGACCCCTACGAGCAGTACTTC
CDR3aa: CASSDPYEQYF

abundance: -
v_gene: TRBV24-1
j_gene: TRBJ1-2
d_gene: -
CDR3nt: TGTGCCACCACGAGGGGTCCTGGCTATGGCTACACCTTC
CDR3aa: CATTRGPGYGYTF

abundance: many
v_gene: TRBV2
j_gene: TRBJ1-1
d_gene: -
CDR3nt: TGTGCCAGCAGTGACGAACAGGGCACTGAAGCTTTCTTT
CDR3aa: CASSDEQGTEAFF

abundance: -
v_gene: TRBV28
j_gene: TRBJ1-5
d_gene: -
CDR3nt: TGTGCCAGCAGTTTAGATAGGGACATCAATCAGCCCCAGCATTTT
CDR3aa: CASSLDRDINQPQHF

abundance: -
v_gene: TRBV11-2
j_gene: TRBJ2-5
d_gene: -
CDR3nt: TGTGCCAGCAGCTTAGACACCCCCGGTGGCGAGACCCAGTACTTC
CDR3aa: CASSLDTPGGETQYF

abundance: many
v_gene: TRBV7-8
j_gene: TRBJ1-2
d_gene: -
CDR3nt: TGTGCCAGCAGCTTAGGGCTAAGCAGTGGGGATAACTATGGCTACACCTTC
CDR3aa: CASSLGLSSGDNYGYTF

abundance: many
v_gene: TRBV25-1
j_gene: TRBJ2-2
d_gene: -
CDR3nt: TGTGCCAGCAGTGAATATGGGATCGTCGGGGAGCTGTTTTTT
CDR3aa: CASSEYGIVGELFF

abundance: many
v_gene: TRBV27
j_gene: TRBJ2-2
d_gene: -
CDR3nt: TGTGCCAGCAGTTGGGGAGAAGCCACCGGGGAGCTGTTTTTT
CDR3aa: CASSWGEATGELFF

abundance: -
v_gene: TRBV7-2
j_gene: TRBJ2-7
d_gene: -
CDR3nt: TGTGCCAGCAGCTTAGGAGGGGGACCCCCCTACGAGCAGTACTTC
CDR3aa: CASSLGGGPPYEQYF

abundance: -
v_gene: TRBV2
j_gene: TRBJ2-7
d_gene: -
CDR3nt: TGTGCCAGCAGTGAGAGAGGGGGGATAGGGTCCTACGATCAGTACTTC
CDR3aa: CASSERGGIGSYDQYF

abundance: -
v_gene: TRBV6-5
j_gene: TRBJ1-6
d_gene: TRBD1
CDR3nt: TGTGCCAGCACCGGGACAGATAATTCACCCCTCCACTTT
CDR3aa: CASTGTDNSPLHF

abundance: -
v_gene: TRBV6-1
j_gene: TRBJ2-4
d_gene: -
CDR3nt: TGTGCCAGCAGTGAACCTTGGGGGAAGGAGGCAAAAAACATTCAGTACTTC
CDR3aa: CASSEPWGKEAKNIQYF

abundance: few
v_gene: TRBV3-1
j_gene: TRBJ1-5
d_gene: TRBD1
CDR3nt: TGTGCCAGCAGCCAGACAGGGTTCGGCAATCAGCCCCAGCATTTT
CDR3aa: CASSQTGFGNQPQHF

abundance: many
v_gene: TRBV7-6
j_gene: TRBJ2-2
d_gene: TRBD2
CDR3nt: TGTGCCAGCAGCTTAGGGGCTAGCGGCGCCACCGGGGAGCTGTTTTTT
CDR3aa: CASSLGASGATGELFF

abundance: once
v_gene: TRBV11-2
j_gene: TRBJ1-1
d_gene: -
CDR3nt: TGTGCCAGCACCTCCGGGGGCCTCACTGAAGCTTTCTTT
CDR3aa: CASTSGGLTEAFF

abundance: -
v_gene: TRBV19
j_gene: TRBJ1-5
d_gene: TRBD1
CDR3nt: TGTGCCAGTAGTATCCGATCTGGGACAGGGGATCAGCCCCAGCATTTT
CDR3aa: CASSIRSGTGDQPQHF

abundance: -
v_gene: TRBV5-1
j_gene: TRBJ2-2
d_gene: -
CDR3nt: TGCGCCAGCGCCGCGGAGGGGCTGCGCACCGGGGAGCTGTTTTTT
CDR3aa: CASAAEGLRTGELFF

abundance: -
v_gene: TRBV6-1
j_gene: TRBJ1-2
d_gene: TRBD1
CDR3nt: TGTGCCAGCAGCGGACAGGGTTACTATGGCTACACCTTC
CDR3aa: CASSGQGYYGYTF

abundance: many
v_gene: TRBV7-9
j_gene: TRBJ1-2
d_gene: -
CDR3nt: TGTGCCAGCAGCTTAAATGCACAAGGCTACACCTTC
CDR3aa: CASSLNAQGYTF

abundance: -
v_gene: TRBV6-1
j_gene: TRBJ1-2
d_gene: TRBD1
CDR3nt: TGTGCCGGTTGGACAGGGGGCCTTGGCTACACCTTC
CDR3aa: CAGWTGGLGYTF

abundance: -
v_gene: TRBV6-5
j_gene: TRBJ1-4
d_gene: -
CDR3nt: TGTGCCAGCAGTTACGCGGCAGGGATGATTAATGAAAAACTGTTTTTT
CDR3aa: CASSYAAGMINEKLFF

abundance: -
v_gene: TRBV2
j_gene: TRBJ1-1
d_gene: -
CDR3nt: TGTGCCACCCCGGGGCCCAAGAGAGGAGCTTTCTTT
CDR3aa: CATPGPKRGAFF

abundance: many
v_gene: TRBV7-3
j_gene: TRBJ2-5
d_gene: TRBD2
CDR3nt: TGTGCCAGCAGCTCTATAGCGGGGGGGCATGAGACCCAGTACTTC
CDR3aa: CASSSIAGGHETQYF

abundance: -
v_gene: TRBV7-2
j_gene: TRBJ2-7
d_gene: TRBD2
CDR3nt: TGTGCCAGCAGCTTGGGCGGGGGACTCTACGAGCAGTACTTC
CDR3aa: CASSLGGGLYEQYF

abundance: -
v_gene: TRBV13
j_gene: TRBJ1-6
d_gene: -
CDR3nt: TGTGCCAGCAGCCCCTCGGGGCCGACAAGGTCACCCCTCCACTTT
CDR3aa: CASSPSGPTRSPLHF

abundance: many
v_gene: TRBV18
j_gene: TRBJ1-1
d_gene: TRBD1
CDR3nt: TGTGCCAGCTCACCCCGGGACAGCCCCAACACTGAAGCTTTCTTT
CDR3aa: CASSPRDSPNTEAFF

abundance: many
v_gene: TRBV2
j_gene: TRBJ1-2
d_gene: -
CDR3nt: TGTGCCAGCAGTGAAAACGGGGCCTATGGCTACACCTTC
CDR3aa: CASSENGAYGYTF

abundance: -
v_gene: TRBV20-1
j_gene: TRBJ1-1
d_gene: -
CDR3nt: TGCAGTGCTAGCTGGAGGGGTAGTAGGACTGAAGCTTTCTTT
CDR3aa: CSASWRGSRTEAFF

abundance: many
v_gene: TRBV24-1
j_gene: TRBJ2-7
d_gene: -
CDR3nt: TGTGCCAACAGCCGGGACCCCTCCTACGAGCAGTACTTC
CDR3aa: CANSRDPSYEQYF

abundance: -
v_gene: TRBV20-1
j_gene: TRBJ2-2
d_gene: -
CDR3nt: TGCAGTGCTAGATCTAGGGGGGCCGGGGAGCTGTTTTTT
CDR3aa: CSARSRGAGELFF

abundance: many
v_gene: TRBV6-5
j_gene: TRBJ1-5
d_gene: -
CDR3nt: TGTGCCAGCAGTTCCTCAGGGGCGAGCAATCAGCCCCAGCATTTT
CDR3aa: CASSSSGASNQPQHF

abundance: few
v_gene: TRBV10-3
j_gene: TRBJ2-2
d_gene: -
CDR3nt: TGTGCCATCAGTGGACAGATGAGCACCGGGGAGCTGTTTTTT
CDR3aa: CAISGQMSTGELFF

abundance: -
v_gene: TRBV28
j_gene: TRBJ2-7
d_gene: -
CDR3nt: TGTGCCAGCACCACGGGATTACAACGAAGGCAGTACTTC
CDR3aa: CASTTGLQRRQYF

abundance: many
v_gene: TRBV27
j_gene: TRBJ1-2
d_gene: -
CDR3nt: TGTGCCAGCCGGGTCTCAGGAAGTAACTATGGCTACACCTTC
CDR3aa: CASRVSGSNYGYTF